This T cell receptor (beta chain) was sequenced in a study of T-cell reconstitution after alpha-beta-depleted transplantation in children. It was with unique molecular identifiers that the TCRbeta library was prepared. One entry per CDR3 protein results from TCRdb running MiXCR on the PCR reads. The sample shows hundreds of thousands of distinct CDR3 sequences, about 10% of them seen only once. Germline V gene lookup returns CDR1 SNHLY and CDR2 FYNNEI. V lost 6 bases to trimming and J lost 0 bases, with 15 bases between them. The CDR3 extends over 15 amino acids. The V call is TRBV2, the J call TRBJ2-7, with D perhaps assigned TRBD1 or TRBD2 (5 bases each). The sequences come from PBMCs from the stem cell graft donor, collected from the stem cell graft. The source of this sequence is a human donor who donated a stem cell graft to a child with SCID. Written as DNA, the CDR3 is TGTGCCAGCAGGGAGGACACCCTTCCCTCCTACGAGCAGTACTTC. Translated, it gives CASREDTLPSYEQYF.